The 18 T cell receptor beta chains below come from one sample, sequenced in a study of T cell responses to AZD1222 COVID-19 vaccine. Generated by immunoSEQ multiplex PCR, the TCRdb table keeps only in-frame clones and is missing some. The table lists 150,000 to 200,000 clones, 92% of them singletons. Material: peripheral blood, obtained 28 days after the second AZD1222 dose. These receptor sequences come from an adult who received the AZD1222 COVID-19 vaccine.

The chain has TRBV28 and TRBJ1-2, with TRBD1 identical over 8 bases. From germline, CDR1 is MDHEN and CDR2 SYDVKM. With 4 bases clipped from V and 4 bases from J, the junction kept 5 bases outside the gene matches. This CDR3 contains 14 residues. The CDR3 region is CASSSGTGPYGYTF. The CDR3, as DNA: TGTGCCAGCAGTTCGGGGACAGGCCCCTATGGCTACACCTTC.

This clone was seen a single time. The chain links TRBV27 to TRBJ2-3; tentatively, D is TRBD2 (5 bases). The CDR3 sequence is 13 residues long. Trimming cost V 5 bases and J 11 bases, with 17 bases left between them. Germline CDR1 reads MNHEY; CDR2 reads SMNVEV (reference sequence). CDR3 residues: CASSKAPFREQYF. The CDR3 region has the DNA TGTGCCAGCAGTAAAGCCCCATTCCGGGAGCAGTATTTT.

The V call is TRBV4-2, the J call TRBJ1-2; 8 bases match TRBD1. This CDR3 spans 15 amino acids. V lost 4 bases and J lost 3; bases outside the gene matches: 7. CDR1 LGHNA and CDR2 YNFKEQ come from the germline V gene. CDR3 protein: CASSLGQGEDYGYTF. The CDR3 DNA sequence: TGTGCCAGCAGCCTTGGACAGGGTGAGGACTATGGCTACACCTTC.

This clone has just one count. The chain is built from TRBV4-2 and TRBJ2-7; maybe TRBD1 (6 bases). The CDR3 runs 17 residues. Germline CDR1 is LGHNA and CDR2 is YNFKEQ. The ends were cut back, 0 bases at V and 2 bases at J, with 17 bases in the middle. In DNA form, the CDR3 reads TGTGCCAGCAGCCAAGATTCGTCGGACAGCCCCCCCTACGAGCAGTACTTC. Protein: CASSQDSSDSPPYEQYF.

The J gene is TRBJ1-3, the V gene TRBV7-9; D is uncertain. This CDR3 has 15 amino acids. The germline gives CDR1 SEHNR, CDR2 FQNEAQ (reference sequence). The ends were cut back, 8 bases at V and 0 bases at J, with 14 bases in the middle. The DNA of the CDR3 is TGTGCCAGCCGGCTCCTGGCCAACTCTGGAAACACCATATATTTT. Encoded protein: CASRLLANSGNTIYF.

The chain links TRBV19 to TRBJ1-2; TRBD1 is a possible D gene (5 bases). Trimming stripped 2 bases from V and 7 bases from J, with 20 bases between. The CDR3 spans 16 residues. Germline loops: CDR1 LNHDA, CDR2 SQIVND (reference sequence). The CDR3 loop is CASSITLGAAWGGYTF. CDR3 DNA: TGTGCCAGTAGTATAACTCTAGGGGCAGCCTGGGGTGGCTACACCTTC.

The chain couples TRBV7-9 to TRBJ2-1, with 8 bases matching TRBD2. Germline trimming cut 3 bases from V and 1 base from J; bases unmatched to any gene: 5. CDR1 is SEHNR and CDR2 is FQNEAQ in the germline V gene (reference sequence). CDR3 length: 16 residues. The DNA for the CDR3 is TGTGCCAGCAGCTTTAACGGGGGGGAGTCCTACAATGAGCAGTTCTTC. As protein: CASSFNGGESYNEQFF.

The chain recombines TRBV4-1 with TRBJ2-7; D tentatively reads TRBD1 or TRBD2 (6 bases each). The germline V gene has CDR1 MGHRA and CDR2 YSYEKL. The CDR3 length is 17 residues. The ends were cut back, 0 bases at V and 1 base at J, with 16 bases in the middle. The CDR3 sequence is CASSQDIGGRRSYEQYF. The CDR3 coding sequence is TGCGCCAGCAGCCAAGATATTGGGGGGCGCCGTTCCTACGAGCAGTACTTC.

V usage is TRBV24-1 and J usage is TRBJ2-1; 7 positions match TRBD1. V was pared by 3 bases and J by 9 bases, with 10 bases of the junction left unmatched. The length of the CDR3 is 15 residues. Looked up from germline, CDR1 is KGHDR and CDR2 is SFDVKD. The CDR3 DNA reads as TGTGCCACCAGTGATCCCCGGACAGGTTGGGCTGAGCAGTTCTTC. It yields the protein CATSDPRTGWAEQFF.

The CDR3 DNA follows: TGTGCCAGCAGCTCCGACAGTAGCACCAATCAGCCCCAGCATTTT. The encoded protein is CASSSDSSTNQPQHF. J is TRBJ1-5 and V is TRBV7-8, with D maybe TRBD1 (5 bases). V shed 4 bases and J shed 3 bases, with 13 bases lying between them. The CDR3 length is 15 residues. The V gene's germline CDR1 is SGHVS and CDR2 FQNEAQ.

The CDR3 spells CASSVEVRDYGYTF. The CDR3 nucleotides read TGTGCCAGCAGCGTAGAGGTTAGGGACTATGGCTACACCTTC. The chain recombines TRBV9 with TRBJ1-2; D remains unclear. This CDR3 contains 14 residues. Deletions cut 0 bases from V and 3 bases from J, with 9 bases between. Germline V gives CDR1 SGDLS, CDR2 YYNGEE.

V is TRBV18 and J is TRBJ1-1; tentative D call: TRBD1 (5 bases). This CDR3 contains 13 residues. Looked up from germline, CDR1 is KGHSH and CDR2 is LQKENI. Trimming cost V 8 bases and J 5 bases, with 15 bases left between them. CDR3 sequence: CASTLTEGTEAFF. For the CDR3, the DNA is TGTGCCAGCACCTTGACAGAAGGGACTGAAGCTTTCTTT.

This rearrangement joins TRBV2 to TRBJ1-2; the match to TRBD1 covers 12 bases. Germline CDR1 is SNHLY and CDR2 is FYNNEI. CDR3 size: 19 residues. The V and J ends lost 4 bases and 2 bases, in that order; junction bases with no gene match: 14. The CDR3 loop reads CASSVGGPGQGAINYGYTF. DNA for the CDR3: TGTGCCAGCAGTGTAGGGGGACCGGGACAGGGGGCGATAAACTATGGCTACACCTTC. The whole variable domain, filled in from reference TRBV2 and TRBJ1-2, reads EPEVTQTPSHQVTQMGQEVILRCVPISNHLYFYWYRQILGQKVEFLVSFYNNEISEKSEIFDDQFSVERPDGSNFTLKIRSTKLEDSAMYFCASSVGGPGQGAINYGYTFGSGTRLTVV.

The chain has TRBV2 and TRBJ2-1; D is possibly TRBD1 (5 bases). CDR3 length: 12 amino acids. The ends were cut back, 4 bases at V and 5 bases at J, with 6 bases in the middle. The germline gives CDR1 SNHLY, CDR2 FYNNEI. Here the CDR3 reads CASSGQNNEQFF. In DNA form, the CDR3 reads TGTGCCAGCAGTGGACAGAACAATGAGCAGTTCTTC. Supplemented by reference TRBV2 and TRBJ2-1, the full variable domain reads EPEVTQTPSHQVTQMGQEVILRCVPISNHLYFYWYRQILGQKVEFLVSFYNNEISEKSEIFDDQFSVERPDGSNFTLKIRSTKLEDSAMYFCASSGQNNEQFFGPGTRLTVL.

The rearrangement uses TRBV7-2 and TRBJ1-4; the match to TRBD1 covers 9 bases. Germline CDR1 is SGHTA and CDR2 is FQGNSA. V was pared by 3 bases and J by 7 bases, with 9 bases of the junction left unmatched. CDR3 size: 16 residues. CDR3 sequence reads: CASSFQPGQGGEKLFF. As DNA, the CDR3 is TGTGCCAGCAGCTTTCAGCCGGGACAGGGAGGTGAAAAACTGTTTTTT.

This chain joins TRBV30 and TRBJ1-2; D is possibly TRBD1 (5 bases). Per the germline V gene, CDR1 is GTSNPN and CDR2 is SVGIG (reference sequence). The CDR3 sequence is 13 residues long. The V end was cut by 1 base, the J end by 4 bases, with 10 bases between. CDR3 loop: CAWSGGRTYGYTF. The CDR3, as DNA: TGTGCCTGGAGTGGGGGCAGAACCTATGGCTACACCTTC.

This clone has just one count. The chain has TRBV5-6 and TRBJ1-5; TRBD1 is a possible D gene (5 bases). The CDR3 is 16 amino acids. CDR1 is SGHDT, CDR2 YYEEEE, per germline. V lost 1 base to trimming and J lost 6 bases, with 17 bases between them. CDR3 amino acids: CASSLYLEQGTQPQHF. CDR3 DNA: TGTGCCAGCAGCTTGTACCTGGAGCAGGGAACTCAGCCCCAGCATTTT.

The CDR3 is CASSLDRPNEKLFF. As DNA, the CDR3 is TGCGCCAGCAGCTTAGACAGACCGAATGAAAAACTGTTTTTT. This chain links TRBV5-1 with TRBJ1-4, with D perhaps TRBD1 (5 bases). Germline lookup yields CDR1 SGHRS and CDR2 YFSETQ. The CDR3 is 14 residues long. V was shortened by 2 bases and J by 5 bases, with 10 bases between the two germline ends.